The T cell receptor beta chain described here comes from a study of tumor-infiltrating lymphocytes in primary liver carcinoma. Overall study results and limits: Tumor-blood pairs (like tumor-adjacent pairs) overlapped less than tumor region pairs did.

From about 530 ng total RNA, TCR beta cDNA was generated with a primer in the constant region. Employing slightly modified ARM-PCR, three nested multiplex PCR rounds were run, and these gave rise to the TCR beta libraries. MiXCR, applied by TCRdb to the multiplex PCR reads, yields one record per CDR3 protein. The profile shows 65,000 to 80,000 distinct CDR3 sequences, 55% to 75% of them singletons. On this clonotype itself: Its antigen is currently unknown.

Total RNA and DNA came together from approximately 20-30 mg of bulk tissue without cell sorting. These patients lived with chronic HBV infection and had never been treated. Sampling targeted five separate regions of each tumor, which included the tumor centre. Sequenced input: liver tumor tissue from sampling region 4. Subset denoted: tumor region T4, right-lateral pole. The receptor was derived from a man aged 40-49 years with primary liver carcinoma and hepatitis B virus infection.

The CDR3 here is CASSLVGGGYDYTF. The DNA of the CDR3 is TGTGCCAGCAGTTTAGTAGGGGGCGGCTACGACTACACCTTC. This sequence joins TRBV12-3 or TRBV12-4 and TRBJ1-2; 7 bases align to TRBD1. With V trimmed by 1 base and J by 10 bases, 9 bases remained unmatched. The CDR3 loop spans 14 amino acids.